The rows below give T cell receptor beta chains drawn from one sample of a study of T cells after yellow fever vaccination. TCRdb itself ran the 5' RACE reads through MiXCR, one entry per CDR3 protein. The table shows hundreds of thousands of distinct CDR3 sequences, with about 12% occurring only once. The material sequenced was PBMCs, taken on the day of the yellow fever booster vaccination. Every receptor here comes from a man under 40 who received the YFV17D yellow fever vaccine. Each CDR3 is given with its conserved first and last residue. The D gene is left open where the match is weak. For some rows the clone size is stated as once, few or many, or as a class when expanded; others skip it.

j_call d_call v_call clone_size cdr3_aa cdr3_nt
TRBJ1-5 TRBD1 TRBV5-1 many CASRPGQSSNQPQHF TGCGCCAGCCGGCCGGGACAGTCTAGCAATCAGCCCCAGCATTTT
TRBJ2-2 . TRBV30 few CAWSSGNTGELFF TGTGCCTGGAGTTCCGGGAACACCGGGGAGCTGTTTTTT
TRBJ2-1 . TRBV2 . CATPGGPAQPYNEQFF TGTGCCACCCCTGGGGGACCAGCCCAACCCTACAATGAGCAGTTCTTC
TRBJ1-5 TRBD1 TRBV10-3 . CAISVGQGSNQPQHF TGTGCCATCAGTGTGGGACAGGGTAGCAATCAGCCCCAGCATTTT
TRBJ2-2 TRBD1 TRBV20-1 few CSARSPGQGNTGELFF TGCAGTGCTAGATCCCCGGGACAGGGGAACACCGGGGAGCTGTTTTTT
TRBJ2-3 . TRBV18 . CASSPTPAAYTQYF TGTGCCAGCTCACCTACCCCGGCCGCTTATACGCAGTATTTT
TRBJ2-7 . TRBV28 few CASSTIQLRTALFSYEQYF TGTGCCAGCAGCACGATCCAACTTCGGACGGCGCTATTCTCCTACGAGCAGTACTTC
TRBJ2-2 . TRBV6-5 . CASSYYPGSELFF TGTGCCAGCAGTTACTATCCAGGGTCGGAGCTGTTTTTT
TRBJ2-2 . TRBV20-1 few CSATKTGPGELFF TGCAGTGCTACAAAAACAGGGCCAGGGGAGCTGTTTTTT
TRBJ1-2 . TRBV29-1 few CSVKRDASNYGYTF TGCAGCGTTAAACGGGACGCATCTAACTATGGCTACACCTTC
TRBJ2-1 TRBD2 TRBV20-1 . CSARDLRTSGRYEQFF TGCAGTGCTAGAGATCTAAGGACTAGCGGGAGATATGAGCAGTTCTTC
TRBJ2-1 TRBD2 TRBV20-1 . CSARGVPGLVNEQFF TGCAGTGCTAGAGGAGTTCCGGGACTAGTCAATGAGCAGTTCTTC
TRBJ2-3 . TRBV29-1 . CSVSQTDTQYF TGCAGCGTCAGTCAAACAGATACGCAGTATTTT
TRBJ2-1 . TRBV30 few CAWGGPSGYNEQFF TGTGCCTGGGGGGGGCCTAGCGGCTACAATGAGCAGTTCTTC
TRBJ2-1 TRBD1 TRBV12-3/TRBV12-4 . CASRTGTGQYNEQFF TGTGCCAGCAGGACCGGGACAGGGCAGTACAATGAGCAGTTCTTC
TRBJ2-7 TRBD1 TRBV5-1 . CASSPDRAEEQYF TGCGCCAGCAGCCCGGACAGGGCAGAGGAGCAGTACTTC
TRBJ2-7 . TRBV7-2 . CASSWDYLAGVDYEQYF TGTGCCAGCAGCTGGGATTACTTGGCGGGTGTCGATTACGAGCAGTACTTC
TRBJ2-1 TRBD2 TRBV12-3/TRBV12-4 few CASSTTSGSGEQFF TGTGCCAGCAGCACGACTAGCGGATCTGGAGAGCAGTTCTTC
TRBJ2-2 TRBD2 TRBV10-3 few CAITQREPNTGELFF TGTGCCATCACTCAGCGGGAGCCGAACACCGGGGAGCTGTTTTTT
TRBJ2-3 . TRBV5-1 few CASTPPGAFNTQYF TGCGCCAGTACCCCCCCCGGGGCTTTTAATACGCAGTATTTT